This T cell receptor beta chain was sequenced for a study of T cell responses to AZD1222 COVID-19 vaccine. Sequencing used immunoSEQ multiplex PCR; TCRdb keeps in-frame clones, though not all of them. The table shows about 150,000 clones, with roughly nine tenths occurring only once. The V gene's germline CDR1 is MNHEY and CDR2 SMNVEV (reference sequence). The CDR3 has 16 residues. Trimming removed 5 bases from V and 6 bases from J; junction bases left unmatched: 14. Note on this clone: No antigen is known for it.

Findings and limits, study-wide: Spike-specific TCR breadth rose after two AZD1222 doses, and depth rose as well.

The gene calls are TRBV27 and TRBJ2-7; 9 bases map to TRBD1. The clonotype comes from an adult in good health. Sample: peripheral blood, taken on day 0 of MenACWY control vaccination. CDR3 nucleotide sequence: TGTGCCAGCAGTCAACAACAGGGGGCGCGGCGCGGCGAGCAGTACTTC. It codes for CASSQQQGARRGEQYF.